In this sample, the clone carrying this T cell receptor (beta chain) turned up a few times. Its antigen remains unknown. Ahead of sequencing, the ViraFEST assay grew antigen-specific CD4+ T cells using viral peptide pools. On roughly day 10 of culture, CD4+ T cells were separated out. Each participant was given two doses of one vaccine (BNT162b2 or mRNA-1273). The source of the sample is a study of vaccination effects on CD4 cells after COVID-19. Study observations and caveats: Few convalescent patients and no early post-infection timepoints were included in the study.

Profiled with immunoSEQ multiplex PCR; TCRdb holds only in-frame clones, not every one. The sample carries 30,000 or so clones, about 67% recorded once. Trimming took 3 bases from V and 2 from J, leaving 11 bases between them. From germline, CDR1 is LNHDA and CDR2 SQIVND (reference sequence). The CDR3 has 15 residues. The sequence was collected from a human donor who received a COVID-19 vaccine. The V gene is TRBV19, the J gene TRBJ1-5; tentatively, D is TRBD1 (5 bases). The material sequenced was CD4+ T cells from PBMCs cultured with HCoV-NL63 spike peptides, taken after COVID-19 vaccination. In DNA form, the CDR3 reads TGTGCCAGTAGTATGGTGGGGGGTGGCAATCAGCCCCAGCATTTT. Translated: CASSMVGGGNQPQHF.